This T cell receptor (beta chain) came from a study of T cell responses to AZD1222 COVID-19 vaccine. Clones were read by immunoSEQ multiplex PCR, and TCRdb kept only the in-frame ones, dropping some. Altogether hundreds of thousands of clones are present, 90% to 95% being singletons, with the ten largest covering less than 0.65%. This CDR3 spans 12 amino acids. V shed 5 bases and J shed 11 bases, with 15 bases lying between them. Germline CDR1 is MDHEN and CDR2 is SYDVKM. The specimen comprised peripheral blood, sampled 28 days after the second AZD1222 dose. This TCR came from an adult who received the AZD1222 COVID-19 vaccine. The V and J genes are TRBV28 and TRBJ1-1; perhaps TRBD1 as D (5 bases). For the CDR3, the DNA is TGTGCCAGCAGTCACCGGGACGGAGGGGCTTTCTTT. Protein sequence: CASSHRDGGAFF.